Below, 27 T cell receptor beta chains from the same sample are listed, as sequenced in a study of blood T cell repertoires in COVID-19. Assay used: immunoSEQ multiplex PCR; TCRdb lists only in-frame clones, some missing. The sample consists of 380,000 or so clones, around 88% of them appearing once. The sequenced material came from peripheral blood. These receptors were obtained from an older woman with COVID-19, enrolled during active disease.

The chain has TRBV14 and TRBJ2-3, with 8 bases lining up with TRBD1. J lost 2 bases, V lost 0 bases, and 4 bases had no gene match. CDR3 length: 16 amino acids. Germline V CDR1 and CDR2: SGHDN, FVKESK. Here the CDR3 reads CASSQETGVYTDTQYF. In nucleotides, the CDR3 is TGTGCCAGCAGCCAAGAGACAGGGGTCTACACAGATACGCAGTATTTT.

CDR3 region: CAWRSGGSNYGYTF. CDR3 sequence (DNA): TGTGCCTGGAGGAGCGGGGGTTCTAACTATGGCTACACCTTC. The rearrangement links TRBV30 to TRBJ1-2; a weak D match, TRBD1 (5 bases). Germline V gives CDR1 GTSNPN, CDR2 SVGIG (reference sequence). The CDR3 totals 14 residues. V lost 3 bases and J lost 0, with 11 bases in between.

This chain links TRBV6-6 with TRBJ2-1, with D uncertain. V lost 6 bases to trimming and J lost 6 bases, with 9 bases between them. Germline CDR1 reads MNHNY; CDR2 reads SVGAGI (reference sequence). The CDR3 extends over 12 amino acids. CDR3 sequence reads: CASRQQFNEQFF. The CDR3 bases are TGTGCCAGCAGGCAACAATTCAATGAGCAGTTCTTC.

V gene TRBV19 combines with J gene TRBJ2-1; D might be TRBD2 (6 bases). This CDR3 is built from 14 residues. The germline V gene encodes CDR1 LNHDA and CDR2 SQIVND (reference sequence). Trimming removed 3 bases at V and 5 bases at J, with 11 bases between. The CDR3 DNA follows: TGTGCCAGTAGTATTAGCCGGGAGAACAATGAGCAGTTCTTC. Residues: CASSISRENNEQFF.

V and J are TRBV25-1 and TRBJ2-3; perhaps TRBD1 as D (5 bases). The CDR3 length is 12 residues. In germline, CDR1 is MGHDK, CDR2 SYGVNS. Trimming took 4 bases from V and 9 from J, leaving 11 bases between them. The CDR3 nucleotides are TGTGCCAGCAGTGCTGGACAAGGAACGCAGTATTTT. Translated: CASSAGQGTQYF.

The chain carries TRBV5-6 and TRBJ2-7; 7 bases are shared with TRBD1. This CDR3 has 13 residues. In germline, CDR1 is SGHDT, CDR2 YYEEEE. Trimming at V came to 7 bases and at J to 3 bases, leaving 7 bases not matched to a gene. This CDR3 is CASADRLSYEQYF. The CDR3 bases are TGTGCCAGCGCGGACAGGTTAAGCTACGAGCAGTACTTC.

The V gene is TRBV27, the J gene TRBJ2-7; the D gene is possibly TRBD2 (6 bases). The CDR3 has 13 residues. Germline loops: CDR1 MNHEY, CDR2 SMNVEV (reference sequence). V dropped 5 bases and J dropped 2 bases, with 10 bases sitting between them. CDR3 amino acids: CASSIGTPYEQYF. CDR3 nucleotide sequence: TGTGCCAGCAGTATCGGGACTCCCTACGAGCAGTACTTC.

V is TRBV5-1 and J is TRBJ2-7; D is perhaps TRBD1 (6 bases). The germline V gene encodes CDR1 SGHRS and CDR2 YFSETQ. The V and J ends lost 4 bases and 2 bases respectively, with 19 bases between them. This CDR3 is built from 16 residues. The CDR3 loop reads CASSGGQSKTPYEQYF. CDR3 coding DNA: TGCGCCAGCAGCGGCGGACAGTCCAAGACCCCCTACGAGCAGTACTTC.

V usage is TRBV3-1 (or the pseudogene TRBV3-2) and J usage is TRBJ1-2; D perhaps matches TRBD1 (6 bases). Trimming left V 1 base short and J 2 bases short, with 17 bases between. The CDR3 is made up of 17 amino acids. Germline V gives CDR1 LGHDT, CDR2 YNNKEL (reference sequence). The CDR3 sequence: CASSQVGGRGENYGYTF. The CDR3 DNA reads TGTGCCAGCAGCCAAGTTGGTGGGAGGGGGGAAAACTATGGCTACACCTTC.

The CDR3 sequence: CASSFPPRAGGLYNEQFF. The CDR3 bases are TGTGCCAGCAGCTTCCCCCCACGGGCGGGGGGACTCTACAATGAGCAGTTCTTC. This chain links TRBV11-2 with TRBJ2-1, with 8 bases that match TRBD2. V trimming: 3 bases; J trimming: 3 bases; junction bases outside the gene matches: 13. Per germline, CDR1 SGHAT and CDR2 FQNNGV. This CDR3 region has 18 residues.

The rearrangement uses TRBV7-2 and TRBJ1-3; D gene uncertain. Trimming took off 3 bases at V and 0 bases at J, with 6 bases between the two ends. Per germline, CDR1 SGHTA and CDR2 FQGNSA. The CDR3 is made up of 14 amino acids. CDR3 amino acids: CASSFLSSGNTIYF. DNA of the CDR3: TGTGCCAGCAGCTTCCTGAGCTCTGGAAACACCATATATTTT.

The J gene is TRBJ2-7, the V gene TRBV11-3; 10 bases map to TRBD1. After removal of 1 base from V and 4 bases from J, the junction contained 4 bases not matched to a gene. The CDR3 consists of 15 residues. Germline CDR1 SGHNT, CDR2 YENEEA. CDR3 coding DNA: TGTGCCAGCAGCTTAGGGGGACAGGGGTCTTACGAGCAGTACTTC. This encodes CASSLGGQGSYEQYF. Full variable domain (remainder filled in from reference TRBV11-3 and TRBJ2-7): EAGVVQSPRYKIIEKKQPVAFWCNPISGHNTLYWYLQNLGQGPELLIRYENEEAVDDSQLPKDRFSAERLKGVDSTLKIQPAELGDSAVYLCASSLGGQGSYEQYFGPGTRLTVT.

The chain carries TRBV10-2 and TRBJ2-7, with 10 bases matching TRBD2. J lost 4 bases, V lost 6 bases, and 9 bases had no gene match. Germline values: CDR1 WSHSY, CDR2 SAAADI. The length of the CDR3 is 15 residues. Here the CDR3 reads CASSDRTSGRYEQYF. The CDR3 nucleotides read TGCGCCAGCAGCGACCGGACTAGCGGCCGATACGAGCAGTACTTC.

The chain uses TRBV2 and TRBJ1-1; D is uncertain. V was cut by 5 bases and J by 3 bases, with 10 bases left in between. Germline V CDR1 and CDR2: SNHLY, FYNNEI. The CDR3 spans 13 residues. The DNA of the CDR3 is TGTGCCAGCAGTCCCCGGTTGGACACTGAAGCTTTCTTT. Encoded protein: CASSPRLDTEAFF.

The chain employs TRBV5-4 and TRBJ1-1; D may be TRBD1 (5 bases). V shed 4 bases and J shed 1 base, with 8 bases lying between them. Per the germline V gene, CDR1 is SGHNT and CDR2 is YYREEE (reference sequence). There are 13 residues in the CDR3. CDR3 amino acids: CASSKDRNTEAFF. The CDR3 DNA follows: TGTGCCAGCAGCAAAGACAGGAACACTGAAGCTTTCTTT.

The V and J genes are TRBV30 and TRBJ2-5; possibly TRBD2 for D (5 bases). Germline lookup yields CDR1 GTSNPN and CDR2 SVGIG (reference sequence). The CDR3 spans 15 residues. Trimming took off 3 bases at V and 4 bases at J, with 18 bases between the two ends. CDR3 protein: CAWRAVSTIGETQYF. The CDR3 DNA sequence: TGTGCCTGGAGAGCGGTTTCCACCATAGGAGAGACCCAGTACTTC.

The CDR3 coding sequence is TGTGCCAGCAGCTTAGCGGGGGGGACTGCAGATACGCAGTATTTT. Translated: CASSLAGGTADTQYF. The rearrangement uses TRBV7-3 and TRBJ2-3; 9 bases line up with TRBD2. This CDR3 has 15 amino acids. Trimming cost V 2 bases and J 4 bases; bases outside gene matches: 4. Germline CDR1 is SGHTA and CDR2 is FQGTGA. Variable domain in full (rest from reference TRBV7-3 and TRBJ2-3): GAGVSQTPSNKVTEKGKYVELRCDPISGHTALYWYRQSLGQGPEFLIYFQGTGAADDSGLPNDRFFAVRPEGSVSTLKIQRTERGDSAVYLCASSLAGGTADTQYFGPGTRLTVL.

CDR3: CASSTTGWTEAFF. CDR3 coding DNA: TGTGCCAGCAGCACCACAGGGTGGACTGAAGCTTTCTTT. The V call is TRBV12-3 or TRBV12-4, the J call TRBJ1-1; D is possibly TRBD1 (6 bases). V dropped 6 bases and J dropped 5 bases, with 13 bases sitting between them. This CDR3 comprises 13 residues.

As to this clone: In the same sample, other DNA sequences code for this CDR3. The chain has TRBV2 and TRBJ2-7, with D uncertain. CDR3 length: 11 amino acids. The V gene lost 4 bases and the J gene lost 4 bases, with 5 bases spanning the gap. CDR1 and CDR2 (germline): SNHLY, FYNNEI. DNA of the CDR3: TGTGCCAGCAGTGGTTATTACGAGCAGTACTTC. Residues: CASSGYYEQYF. Together with reference TRBV2 and TRBJ2-7, the CDR3 gives the full variable domain: EPEVTQTPSHQVTQMGQEVILRCVPISNHLYFYWYRQILGQKVEFLVSFYNNEISEKSEIFDDQFSVERPDGSNFTLKIRSTKLEDSAMYFCASSGYYEQYFGPGTRLTVT.

This chain joins TRBV30 and TRBJ1-2, with 10 positions matching TRBD1. This CDR3 has 14 amino acids. Germline CDR1 GTSNPN, CDR2 SVGIG (reference sequence). Trimming took 2 bases from V and 7 from J; bases not matched to a gene: 7. The CDR3 loop is CAWSTGTGDGGYTF. CDR3 sequence (DNA): TGTGCCTGGAGTACCGGGACAGGGGATGGTGGCTACACCTTC.

The chain employs TRBV7-3 and TRBJ2-3, with 7 positions matching TRBD2. The length of the CDR3 is 14 residues. The germline V gene has CDR1 SGHTA and CDR2 FQGTGA. Trimming at V came to 2 bases and at J to 5 bases, leaving 4 bases not matched to a gene. For the CDR3, the DNA is TGTGCCAGCAGCTTAGGAGGGGAGGGAGATACGCAGTATTTT. Encoded protein: CASSLGGEGDTQYF.

This rearrangement joins TRBV19 to TRBJ1-1, with a tentative D call TRBD1 (5 bases). The V end lost 5 bases, the J end lost 7 bases, and 11 bases lay between the germline ends. Germline lookup yields CDR1 LNHDA and CDR2 SQIVND (reference sequence). The CDR3 runs 12 residues. The DNA of the CDR3 is TGTGCCAGTAGTCGCACGGGGGTTGAAGCTTTCTTT. Its protein is CASSRTGVEAFF.

V gene TRBV5-8 combines with J gene TRBJ1-5; 8 bases map to TRBD1. The CDR3 totals 15 residues. J gave up 2 bases and V 5 bases, and 6 bases lay outside the gene matches. The germline V gene encodes CDR1 SGHTS and CDR2 YDEGEE. CDR3 nucleotide sequence: TGTGCCAGCAGTTGGACAGGGTCGGGCAATCAGCCCCAGCATTTT. This translates into CASSWTGSGNQPQHF.

The V gene is TRBV5-6, the J gene TRBJ2-2, with TRBD1 matching 8 bases. The CDR3 spans 16 residues. The V gene's germline CDR1 is SGHDT and CDR2 YYEEEE. The junction had 8 bases not matched to a gene; V was cut back by 2 bases and J by 5 bases. In nucleotides, the CDR3 is TGTGCCAGCAGCTTTGGACAGGGTAAGTCGACCGGGGAGCTGTTTTTT. Protein sequence: CASSFGQGKSTGELFF.

The genes are TRBV6-5 and TRBJ2-5, with 13 positions matching TRBD2. CDR1 MNHEY and CDR2 SVGAGI come from the germline V gene. Unmatched junction bases numbered 6, after V lost 6 bases and J lost 5 bases. The length of the CDR3 is 15 residues. This CDR3 is CASRPTSGGVETQYF. CDR3 DNA: TGTGCCAGCAGACCTACTAGCGGGGGGGTGGAGACCCAGTACTTC.

The gene calls are TRBV12-3 or TRBV12-4 and TRBJ1-2, with D uncertain. The CDR3 runs to 13 residues. V gave up 6 bases and J gave up 4 bases, with 12 bases separating them. The CDR3 region is CASSRAVSYGYTF. CDR3 sequence (DNA): TGTGCCAGCAGCCGCGCCGTGAGCTATGGCTACACCTTC.

The V call is TRBV30, the J call TRBJ1-4; D not resolved. Trimming left V 0 bases short and J 7 bases short, with 15 bases between. Per germline, CDR1 GTSNPN and CDR2 SVGIG (reference sequence). This CDR3 is 15 amino acids long. The DNA of the CDR3 is TGTGCCTGGAGTGTACATAGCCGGAGTGGTGAAAAACTGTTTTTT. The encoded protein is CAWSVHSRSGEKLFF.